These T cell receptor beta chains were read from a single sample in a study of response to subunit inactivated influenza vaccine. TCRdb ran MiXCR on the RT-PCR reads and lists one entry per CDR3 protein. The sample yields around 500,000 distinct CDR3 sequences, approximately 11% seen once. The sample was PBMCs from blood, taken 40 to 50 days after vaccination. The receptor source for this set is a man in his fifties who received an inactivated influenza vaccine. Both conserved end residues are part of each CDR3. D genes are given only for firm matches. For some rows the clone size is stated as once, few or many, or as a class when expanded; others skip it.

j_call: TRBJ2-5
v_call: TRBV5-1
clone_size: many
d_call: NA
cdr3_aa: CASSLGRQETQYF
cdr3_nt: TGTGCCAGCAGTTTGGGCAGACAAGAGACCCAGTACTTC

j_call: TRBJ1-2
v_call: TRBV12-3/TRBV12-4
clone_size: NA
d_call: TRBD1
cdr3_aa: CASSLGQGSPNYGYTF
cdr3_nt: TGTGCCAGCAGTTTGGGACAGGGGTCCCCTAACTATGGCTACACCTTC

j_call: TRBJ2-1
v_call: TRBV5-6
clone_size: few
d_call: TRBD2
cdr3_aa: CASSFWTSENEQFF
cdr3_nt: TGTGCCAGCAGCTTCTGGACTAGCGAAAATGAGCAGTTCTTC

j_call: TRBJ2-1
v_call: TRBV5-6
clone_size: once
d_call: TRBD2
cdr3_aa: CASTGGAGNEQFF
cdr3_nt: TGTGCCAGCACGGGGGGGGCCGGCAATGAGCAGTTCTTC

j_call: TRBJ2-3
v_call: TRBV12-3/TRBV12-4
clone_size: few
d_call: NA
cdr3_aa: CASSFFGASTDTQYF
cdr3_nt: TGTGCCAGCAGTTTTTTCGGTGCTAGCACAGATACGCAGTATTTT

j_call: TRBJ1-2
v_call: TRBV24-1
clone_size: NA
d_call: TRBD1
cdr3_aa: CATSDTISTGGHGYTF
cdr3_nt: TGTGCCACCAGTGACACCATCTCGACAGGGGGACATGGCTACACCTTC

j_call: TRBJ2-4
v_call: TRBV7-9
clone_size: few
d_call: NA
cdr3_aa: CASTELLAKNIQYF
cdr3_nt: TGTGCCAGCACGGAACTCTTAGCCAAAAACATTCAGTACTTC

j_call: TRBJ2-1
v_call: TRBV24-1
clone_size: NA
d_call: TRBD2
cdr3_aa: CATSDQRERLFEQFF
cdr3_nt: TGTGCCACCAGTGATCAGCGGGAGCGGTTGTTTGAGCAGTTCTTC

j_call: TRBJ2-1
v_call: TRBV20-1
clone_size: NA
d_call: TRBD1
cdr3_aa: CSADGTGAYNEQFF
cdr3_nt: TGCAGTGCAGACGGGACAGGGGCCTACAATGAGCAGTTCTTC

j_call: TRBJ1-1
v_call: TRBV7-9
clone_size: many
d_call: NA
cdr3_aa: CASSLGGVMNTEAFF
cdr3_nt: TGTGCCAGCAGCTTAGGGGGAGTGATGAACACTGAAGCTTTCTTT

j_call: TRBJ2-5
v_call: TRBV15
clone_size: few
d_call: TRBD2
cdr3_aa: CATSRSLAGGVETQYF
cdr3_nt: TGTGCCACCAGCAGAAGCCTAGCGGGTGGTGTGGAGACCCAGTACTTC

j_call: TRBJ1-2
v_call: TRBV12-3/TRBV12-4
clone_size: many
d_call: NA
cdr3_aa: CASSITGYGYTF
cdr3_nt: TGTGCCAGCAGTATAACAGGCTATGGCTACACCTTC

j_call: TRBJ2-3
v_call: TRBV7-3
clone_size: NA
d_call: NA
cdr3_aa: CASSLSARTDTQYF
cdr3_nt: TGTGCCAGCAGCTTATCAGCGCGCACAGATACGCAGTATTTT

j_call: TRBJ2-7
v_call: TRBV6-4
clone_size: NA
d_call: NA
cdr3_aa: CASSDCGPAGDEQHF
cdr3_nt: TGTGCCAGCAGTGACTGTGGCCCGGCGGGCGACGAGCAGCACTTC

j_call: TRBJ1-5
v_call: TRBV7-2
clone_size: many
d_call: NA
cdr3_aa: CASSFQGGSNQPQHF
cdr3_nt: TGTGCCAGCAGCTTCCAAGGGGGGAGCAATCAGCCCCAGCATTTT

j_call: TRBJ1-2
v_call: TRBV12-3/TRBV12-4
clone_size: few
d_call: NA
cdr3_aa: CASSLSRASNYGYTF
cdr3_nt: TGTGCCAGCAGTTTAAGCAGGGCCAGCAACTATGGCTACACCTTC

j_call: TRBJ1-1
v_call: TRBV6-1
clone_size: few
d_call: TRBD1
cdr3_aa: CASSESRDREAFF
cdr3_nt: TGTGCCAGCAGTGAATCTCGTGACAGGGAGGCTTTCTTT